The 2 T cell receptor beta chains reported below all come from one sample, sequenced in a study of blood T cell repertoires in COVID-19. TCRdb's table, derived via immunoSEQ multiplex PCR, lists solely in-frame clones and lacks some. The sample lists about 46,000 clones, 80% to 90% occurring once. The sequencing input was peripheral blood. The receptors shown here come from a woman aged 80 or over with COVID-19, enrolled during active disease.

This clone was detected only once. The rearrangement joins TRBV7-6 to TRBJ2-1, with 15 bases aligning to TRBD2. CDR3 size: 15 residues. With 4 bases clipped from V and 10 bases from J, the junction kept 5 bases outside the gene matches. Germline CDR1 SGHVS, CDR2 FNYEAQ. The CDR3, as DNA: TGTGCCAGCAGCTCGCGGACTAGCGGGGGGGCCGAGCAGTTCTTC. Amino acid sequence: CASSSRTSGGAEQFF.

The V gene is TRBV5-6, the J gene TRBJ1-2; a possible D gene is TRBD1 (5 bases). CDR1 and CDR2 from the germline V gene are SGHDT and YYEEEE. CDR3 length: 13 residues. V was clipped by 3 bases and J by 7 bases, with 13 bases between them. The CDR3 here is CASSSGTRGGYTF. CDR3 in DNA: TGTGCCAGCAGCTCCGGGACTAGGGGTGGCTACACCTTC.